This T cell receptor (beta chain) was documented in a study of T cells in Graves' hyperthyroidism and ophthalmopathy. The germline V gene has CDR1 DFQATT and CDR2 SNEGSKA (reference sequence). This CDR3 contains 13 residues. Diagnoses rested on clinical symptoms, serum thyroxine and TRAb, thyroid ultrasound and orbital computed tomography. In the case of this clonotype: The junction differs from germline at one of its ends, possibly a read error.

Amplification of TCR beta CDR3 regions was performed using RNA transcripts as template. HTBI primers drove first-round RT-PCR of the TCR CDR3. TCRdb called the multiplex PCR reads again in MiXCR, with one record for every CDR3 protein. The data contain around 250,000 distinct CDR3 sequences, roughly 14% of them seen just once; the ten biggest clones take up about an eighth. The chain uses TRBV20-1 and TRBJ2-5; 8 positions agree with TRBD2. This TCR was sampled from a woman between 40 and 50 years old with Graves' hyperthyroidism that later progressed to Graves' ophthalmopathy. The sample taken for sequencing was blood. The CDR3 bases are TGCAGTGGGGTTAGCGGGATCCCAGAGATCCAGTACTTC. Amino acid sequence: CSGVSGIPEIQYF.